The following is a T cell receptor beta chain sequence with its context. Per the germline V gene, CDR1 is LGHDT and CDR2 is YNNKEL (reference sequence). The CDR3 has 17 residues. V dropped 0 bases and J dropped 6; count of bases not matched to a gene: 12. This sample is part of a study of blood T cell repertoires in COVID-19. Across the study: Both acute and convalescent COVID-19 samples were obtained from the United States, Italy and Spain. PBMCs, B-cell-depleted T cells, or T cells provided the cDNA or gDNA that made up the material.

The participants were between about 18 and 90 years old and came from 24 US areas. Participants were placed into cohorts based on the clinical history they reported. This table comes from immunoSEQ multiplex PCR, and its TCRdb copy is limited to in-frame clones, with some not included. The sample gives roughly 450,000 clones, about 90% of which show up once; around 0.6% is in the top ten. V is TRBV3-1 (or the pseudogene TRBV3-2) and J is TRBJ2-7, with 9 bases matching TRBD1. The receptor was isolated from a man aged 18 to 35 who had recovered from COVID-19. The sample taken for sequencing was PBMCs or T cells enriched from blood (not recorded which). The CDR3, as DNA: TGTGCCAGCAGCCAAGATCTTATCGGGACAGGGCTGGGCGAGCAGTACTTC. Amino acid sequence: CASSQDLIGTGLGEQYF.